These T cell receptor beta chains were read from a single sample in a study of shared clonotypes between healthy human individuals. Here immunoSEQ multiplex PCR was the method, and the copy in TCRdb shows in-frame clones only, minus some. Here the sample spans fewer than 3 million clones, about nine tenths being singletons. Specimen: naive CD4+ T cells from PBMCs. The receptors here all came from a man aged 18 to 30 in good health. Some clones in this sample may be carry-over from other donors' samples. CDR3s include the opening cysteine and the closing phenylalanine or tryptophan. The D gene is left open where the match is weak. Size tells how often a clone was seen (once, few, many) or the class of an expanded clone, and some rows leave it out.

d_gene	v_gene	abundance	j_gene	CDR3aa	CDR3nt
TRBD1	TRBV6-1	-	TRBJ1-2	CASAGQGYIGYTF	TGTGCCAGCGCGGGACAGGGGTACATCGGCTACACCTTC
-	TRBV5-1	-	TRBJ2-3	CASKPEGVSDTQYF	TGCGCCAGCAAACCCGAGGGCGTCTCAGATACGCAGTATTTT
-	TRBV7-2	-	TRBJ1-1	CASSSTGTDFTGTEAFF	TGTGCCAGCAGCTCAACCGGGACGGATTTTACGGGGACTGAAGCTTTCTTT
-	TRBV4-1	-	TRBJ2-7	CASSQGPQGPRALYEQYF	TGCGCCAGCAGCCAAGGTCCCCAGGGGCCCCGGGCCCTCTACGAGCAGTACTTC
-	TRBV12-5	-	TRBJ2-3	CASGLGISTDTQYF	TGTGCTAGTGGTTTGGGGATTAGCACAGATACGCAGTATTTT
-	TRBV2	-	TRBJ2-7	CASSAGTLGYEQYF	TGTGCCAGCAGTGCCGGGACCCTGGGCTACGAGCAGTACTTC
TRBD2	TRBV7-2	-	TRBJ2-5	CASSLYTTSGGETQYF	TGTGCCAGCAGCCTTTATACGACTAGCGGGGGGGAGACCCAGTACTTC
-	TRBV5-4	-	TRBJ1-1	CASSLSRGSETEAFF	TGTGCCAGCAGCTTGTCCCGAGGGAGCGAAACTGAAGCTTTCTTT
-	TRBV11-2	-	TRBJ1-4	CASSLNWGEKLFF	TGTGCCAGCAGCTTAAACTGGGGGGAAAAACTGTTTTTT
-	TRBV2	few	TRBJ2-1	CASSSRGITYNEQFF	TGTGCCAGCAGTTCGCGCGGGATCACCTACAATGAGCAGTTCTTC
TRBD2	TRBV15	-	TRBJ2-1	CATSRGLAGTQGAEQFF	TGTGCCACCAGCAGAGGACTAGCGGGAACCCAAGGTGCTGAGCAGTTCTTC
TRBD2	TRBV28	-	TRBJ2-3	CASRLAGSTDTQYF	TGTGCCAGCAGATTAGCGGGTAGCACAGATACGCAGTATTTT
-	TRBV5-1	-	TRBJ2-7	CASSLAGGGSYEQYF	TGCGCCAGCAGCTTGGCGGGTGGCGGTTCCTACGAGCAGTACTTC
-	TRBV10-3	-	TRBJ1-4	CATRREFRATNEKLFF	TGTGCCACCCGCAGGGAATTTCGCGCAACTAATGAAAAACTGTTTTTT
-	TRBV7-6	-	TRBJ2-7	CASSPTPGRNSYEQYF	TGTGCCAGCAGCCCGACACCCGGACGGAACTCCTACGAGCAGTACTTC
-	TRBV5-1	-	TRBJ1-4	CASSPGTGLGEKLFF	TGCGCCAGCAGCCCTGGAACAGGGTTAGGTGAAAAACTGTTTTTT
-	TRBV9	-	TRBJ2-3	CASSADYRRTDTQYF	TGTGCCAGCAGCGCGGACTACCGGCGCACAGATACGCAGTATTTT
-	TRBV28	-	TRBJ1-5	CASSFPPGGSNQPQHF	TGTGCCAGCAGTTTTCCCCCCGGGGGAAGCAATCAGCCCCAGCATTTT
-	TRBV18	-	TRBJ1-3	CASSPLGTARNTIYF	TGTGCCAGCTCACCTTTGGGGACGGCGAGGAACACCATATATTTT
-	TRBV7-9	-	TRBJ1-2	CASSLEAGWGLVYGYTF	TGTGCCAGCAGCTTAGAAGCAGGTTGGGGCTTAGTTTATGGCTACACCTTC
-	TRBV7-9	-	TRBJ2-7	CASSLAGFYEQYF	TGTGCCAGCAGCTTAGCAGGGTTCTACGAGCAGTACTTC
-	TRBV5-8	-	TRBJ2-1	CASSPEDYMSSYNEQFF	TGTGCCAGCAGCCCTGAGGACTACATGAGCTCCTACAATGAGCAGTTCTTC
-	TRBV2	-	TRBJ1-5	CASSEDREPNQPQHF	TGTGCCAGCAGTGAAGACAGGGAGCCCAATCAGCCCCAGCATTTT
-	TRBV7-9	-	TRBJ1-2	CASSSWRGGYTF	TGTGCCAGCAGCTCATGGCGAGGTGGCTACACCTTC
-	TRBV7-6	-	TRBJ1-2	CASSLKGRAYGYTF	TGTGCCAGCAGCTTAAAAGGCCGGGCCTATGGCTACACCTTC
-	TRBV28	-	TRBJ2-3	CASSSTNSPPTQYF	TGTGCCAGCAGCTCAACGAACAGTCCCCCTACGCAGTATTTT
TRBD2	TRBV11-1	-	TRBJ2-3	CASSSELADTQYF	TGTGCCAGCAGCTCCGAACTAGCGGATACGCAGTATTTT
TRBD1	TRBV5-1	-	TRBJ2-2	CASSLASGQANTGELFF	TGCGCCAGCAGCTTGGCCTCGGGACAGGCGAACACCGGGGAGCTGTTTTTT
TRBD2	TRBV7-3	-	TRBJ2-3	CASSPRNSGRGADTQYF	TGTGCCAGCAGCCCTAGGAATAGCGGGAGGGGGGCAGATACGCAGTATTTT
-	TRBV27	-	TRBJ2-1	CASGVGLFYNEQFF	TGTGCCAGCGGGGTTGGGCTTTTCTACAATGAGCAGTTCTTC
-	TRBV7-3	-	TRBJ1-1	CASSSARGSTEAFF	TGTGCCAGCAGCTCGGCAAGGGGAAGCACTGAAGCTTTCTTT
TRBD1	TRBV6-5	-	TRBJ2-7	CASSRTGWDEQYF	TGTGCCAGCAGTCGGACAGGCTGGGACGAGCAGTACTTC
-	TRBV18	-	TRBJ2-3	CASSPLVITDTQYF	TGTGCCAGCTCACCGCTGGTTATCACAGATACGCAGTATTTT
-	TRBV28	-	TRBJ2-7	CASSSQGSSPYEQYF	TGTGCCAGCAGCTCACAAGGCTCCTCTCCCTACGAGCAGTACTTC
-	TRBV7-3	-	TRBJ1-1	CASSFGVAAAAFF	TGTGCCAGCAGCTTTGGGGTCGCCGCGGCAGCTTTCTTT
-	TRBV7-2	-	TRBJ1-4	CASSLILGGNEKLFF	TGTGCCAGCAGCTTAATTCTGGGGGGAAATGAAAAACTGTTTTTT
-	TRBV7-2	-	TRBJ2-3	CASSLNTQYF	TGTGCCAGCAGCTTAAATACGCAGTATTTT
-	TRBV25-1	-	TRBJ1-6	CASSERQNSPLHF	TGTGCCAGCAGTGAACGACAGAATTCACCCCTCCACTTT
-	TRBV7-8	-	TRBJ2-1	CASSLSQPSGTLFF	TGTGCCAGCAGCTTAAGTCAGCCGTCGGGCACCCTGTTCTTC
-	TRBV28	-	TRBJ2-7	CASGPRNSYEQYF	TGTGCCAGCGGACCCAGAAACTCCTACGAGCAGTACTTC
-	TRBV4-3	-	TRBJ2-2	CASSQEEGARELFF	TGCGCCAGCAGCCAAGAGGAGGGAGCAAGGGAGCTGTTTTTT
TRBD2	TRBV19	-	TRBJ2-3	CASSITPFRGLAGDRDTQYF	TGTGCCAGTAGTATAACTCCGTTTAGGGGGTTAGCGGGGGACCGAGATACGCAGTATTTT
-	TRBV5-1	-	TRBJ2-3	CASSLGGLSTDTQYF	TGCGCCAGCAGCTTGGGGGGGCTGAGCACAGATACGCAGTATTTT